These 19 T cell receptor beta chains were sequenced from one sample in a study of T cells in women clearing cervical HPV infection. TCRdb's copy holds only in-frame clones and misses some; the assay was immunoSEQ multiplex PCR. The sample table sets out roughly 15,000 clones. Sequencing was done on a sample of blood buffy coat. The receptors originated from a woman between 18 and 70 years old with a cervical HPV16 infection that either progressed to CIN3+ or cleared (not recorded which).

A note on this clone: The read ends 3 residues shy of where the CDR3 ends; the end is completed using the germline J gene. The chain combines TRBV20-1 with TRBJ2-3; 9 nucleotides match TRBD2. In germline, CDR1 is DFQATT, CDR2 SNEGSKA (reference sequence). The CDR3 has 14 amino acids. J was trimmed by 2 bases and V by 6 bases; bases with no gene match: 6. CDR3 bases read: TGCAGTGCCCCGACTAGCGGCAACACAGATACG. Translating it yields CSAPTSGNTDT. The whole CDR3 is CSAPTSGNTDTQYF.

Turning to this clone: The CDR3 end lies 3 residues beyond the end of the read and is filled in from the germline J gene. The chain combines TRBV20-1 with TRBJ2-1; 9 nucleotides match TRBD1. Germline lookup yields CDR1 DFQATT and CDR2 SNEGSKA (reference sequence). With 5 bases clipped from V and 9 bases from J, the junction kept 11 bases outside the gene matches. CDR3 length: 14 amino acids. CDR3 protein: CSAFPPGQGVEQFF. The CDR3 bases that were read are TGCAGTGCTTTCCCCCCGGGACAGGGAGTTGAG.

Turning to this clone: Read coverage stops 3 residues before the CDR3 terminus; the germline J gene supplies the remainder. The genes are TRBV12-5 and TRBJ2-7; D unclear. The CDR3 is 11 residues long. Germline V lookup: CDR1 LGHNT, CDR2 FRNRAP. With 7 bases removed from V and 3 bases from J, the gap between germline ends came to 7 bases. This chain's CDR3 is CASAHNYEQYF. The CDR3 bases that were read are TGTGCTAGTGCCCACAACTACGAG.

Concerning this clone: The read ends 3 residues before the CDR3 terminus; that terminus is restored from the germline J gene. This chain connects TRBV11-2 to TRBJ2-2; 9 bases line up with TRBD2. This CDR3 comprises 14 residues. Germline-derived CDR1 and CDR2 are SGHAT and FQNNGV. V shed 5 bases and J 9 bases; nucleotides not matched to a gene: 7. The CDR3 loop reads CASSPRSGSWELFF. The DNA read from the CDR3 is TGTGCCAGCAGCCCCCGTAGCGGGAGCTGGGAG.

Regarding this clone: The observed sequence ends 3 residues before the CDR3 terminus, with the missing tail filled in from the germline J gene. The chain recombines TRBV18 with TRBJ1-1, with D perhaps matching TRBD1 (5 bases). Trimming cost V 6 bases and J 1 base, with 12 bases left between them. Germline CDR1 reads KGHSH; CDR2 reads LQKENI. The CDR3 totals 14 residues. The chain's CDR3 is CASSPTGGNTEAFF. CDR3 bases read: TGTGCCAGCTCCCCCACCGGGGGGAACACTGAA.

As to this clone: Mismatch with germline at one junction end may stem from a read error. The read ends 3 residues before the CDR3 terminus; that terminus is restored from the germline J gene. The chain has TRBV2 and TRBJ1-3; 8 bases map to TRBD1. Germline CDR1 is SNHLY and CDR2 is FYNNEI. This CDR3 region has 15 residues. CDR3 DNA, as far as it was read: TGTGCCAGCACTGAAGGACAGGGCCGTGGAAACACC. Translation: CASTEGQGRGNT. The CDR3, in full, reads CASTEGQGRGNTIYF.

With respect to this clone: The sequenced fragment ends 3 residues before the CDR3 boundary, so the rest is inferred from the germline J gene. This chain joins TRBV4-1 and TRBJ1-5, with 9 bases lining up with TRBD1. Germline CDR1 and CDR2: MGHRA and YSYEKL. V trimming: 0 bases; J trimming: 5 bases; junction bases outside the gene matches: 5. CDR3 length equals 16 residues. Incomplete CDR3 DNA: TGCGCCAGCAGCCAAGAAGGGGGACAGGGCTATCAGCCC. Its protein is CASSQEGGQGYQP. Given in full, the CDR3 is CASSQEGGQGYQPQHF.

Of note for this clone: The CDR3 goes on 3 residues after the read ends, and that part is filled in from the germline J gene. This chain joins TRBV10-3 and TRBJ2-2, with D maybe TRBD1 (5 bases). Per germline, CDR1 ENHRY and CDR2 SYGVKD. This CDR3 is 12 amino acids long. The V and J ends lost 11 bases and 2 bases respectively, with 9 bases between them. This CDR3 is CAGQGNTGELFF. CDR3 DNA (partial): TGTGCCGGGCAGGGTAACACCGGGGAG.

Regarding this clone: The missing CDR3 end, 3 residues past where the read stops, is filled in from the germline J gene. The chain links TRBV10-3 to TRBJ2-2; 7 nucleotides agree with TRBD1. The CDR3 has 15 residues. Germline values: CDR1 ENHRY, CDR2 SYGVKD. The V segment lost 9 bases and the J segment 3 bases; nucleotides outside the gene matches: 10. The CDR3 loop is CAMGEGGTDTGELFF. The part of the CDR3 DNA that was read is TGTGCCATGGGGGAAGGGGGCACCGACACCGGGGAG.

As for this clone: The DNA ends 3 residues before the CDR3 does, and the rest of the CDR3 is filled in from the germline J gene. This chain joins TRBV19 and TRBJ1-5; 8 bases agree with TRBD1. V gave up 7 bases and J gave up 7 bases; unmatched junction bases: 12. From germline, CDR1 is LNHDA and CDR2 SQIVND (reference sequence). This CDR3 is built from 15 residues. CDR3 DNA (partial): TGTGCCAGTAATGATGGAGGACAGGGTGGCCAGCCC. This encodes CASNDGGQGGQP. The CDR3 in full is CASNDGGQGGQPQHF.

To note about this clone: The CDR3 end falls 3 residues outside the read, so it is completed with the germline J gene. V is TRBV2 and J is TRBJ1-1, with D perhaps TRBD1 (6 bases). The CDR3 has 17 amino acids. Germline CDR1 and CDR2: SNHLY and FYNNEI. V lost 4 bases to trimming and J lost 1 base, with 19 bases between them. CDR3 residues: CASSARTEILKNTEAFF. The sequenced part of the CDR3 DNA is TGTGCCAGCAGTGCGAGGACAGAAATCCTAAAGAACACTGAA.

Remarks on this clone: Sequencing ends 3 residues short of the CDR3 end; the germline J gene provides the rest. This chain uses TRBV19 with TRBJ2-7; D perhaps matches TRBD1 (6 bases). The germline V gene has CDR1 LNHDA and CDR2 SQIVND (reference sequence). With 3 bases removed from V and 2 bases from J, the gap between germline ends came to 11 bases. The CDR3 length is 14 residues. This chain's CDR3 is CASSIQGSTYEQYF. The DNA read from the CDR3 is TGTGCCAGTAGTATTCAGGGGTCAACCTACGAG.

As concerns this clone: The read is 3 residues too short to cover the CDR3 end, so that end is filled in from the germline J gene. The V gene is TRBV5-1, the J gene TRBJ1-1, with D tentatively TRBD1 (5 bases). Trimming pared 3 bases from V and 4 bases from J, leaving 16 bases between. The length of the CDR3 is 15 residues. CDR1 is SGHRS, CDR2 YFSETQ, per germline. The chain's CDR3 is CASSSFGGDGTEAFF. Incomplete CDR3 DNA: TGCGCCAGCAGCTCCTTTGGAGGGGATGGCACTGAA.

A note on this clone: The read ends 3 residues before the CDR3 terminus; that terminus is restored from the germline J gene. V is TRBV5-1 and J is TRBJ1-5, with 8 bases fitting TRBD1. J gave up 3 bases and V 0 bases, and 5 bases lay outside the gene matches. CDR1 is SGHRS, CDR2 YFSETQ, per germline. The CDR3 runs 16 residues. The DNA read from the CDR3 is TGCGCCAGCAGCTTGGAAGGGACAGGCCTCAATCAGCCC. Its translation: CASSLEGTGLNQP. From start to end, the CDR3 is CASSLEGTGLNQPQHF.

Of note for this clone: The observed sequence ends 3 residues before the CDR3 terminus, with the missing tail filled in from the germline J gene. This sequence joins TRBV5-4 and TRBJ2-7; D unresolved. CDR3 size: 14 residues. The V end lost 0 bases, the J end lost 2 bases, and 9 bases lay between the germline ends. The V gene's germline CDR1 is SGHNT and CDR2 YYREEE (reference sequence). CDR3 region: CASSLAGLTYEQYF. The part of the CDR3 DNA that was read is TGTGCCAGCAGCTTGGCCGGTCTTACCTACGAG.

Concerning this clone itself: The sequenced fragment ends 3 residues before the CDR3 boundary, so the rest is inferred from the germline J gene. The chain carries TRBV7-3 and TRBJ2-3; 16 bases match TRBD2. Germline CDR1 reads SGHTA; CDR2 reads FQGTGA. This CDR3 has 18 amino acids. Losses at the gene ends were 5 bases for V and 1 base for J; bases not matched to a gene: 6. The CDR3 loop reads CASSPGTSGGGRTDTQYF. The CDR3 bases that were read are TGTGCCAGCAGCCCGGGGACTAGCGGGGGGGGCCGCACAGATACG.

Of note for this clone: The read stops 3 residues short of the end of the CDR3; the missing end is completed from the germline J gene. V is TRBV20-1 and J is TRBJ2-3; 7 positions match TRBD1. The CDR3 is made up of 13 amino acids. Germline V CDR1 and CDR2: DFQATT, SNEGSKA (reference sequence). V trimming: 5 bases; J trimming: 4 bases; junction bases outside the gene matches: 6. The DNA read from the CDR3 is TGCAGTGCTCACAGGGACAGCGCAGATACG. It yields the protein CSAHRDSADT. The CDR3, in full, reads CSAHRDSADTQYF.

The CDR3 spells CATSRGKQGAYGYTF. The CDR3 bases that were read are TGTGCCACCAGCAGAGGAAAACAGGGGGCCTATGGC. The V and J genes are TRBV15 and TRBJ1-2; TRBD1 aligns across 9 bases. The read ends 3 residues before the CDR3 terminus; that terminus is restored from the germline J gene. The CDR3 is 15 amino acids. The germline gives CDR1 LNHNV, CDR2 YYDKDF (reference sequence). Trimming took 1 base from V and 4 from J; bases not matched to a gene: 4.

Worth noting for this clone: The read terminates 3 residues ahead of where the CDR3 ends, so the germline J gene completes it. The chain uses TRBV28 and TRBJ1-5; no clear D. V was shortened by 8 bases and J by 0 bases, with 11 bases between the two germline ends. The germline V gene encodes CDR1 MDHEN and CDR2 SYDVKM. The CDR3 runs to 14 residues. CDR3 DNA, as far as it was read: TGTGCCAGCTGCGGACTGAATAGCAATCAGCCC. It translates to CASCGLNSNQP. The whole CDR3 is CASCGLNSNQPQHF. The entire variable domain, with the rest obtained from reference TRBV28 and TRBJ1-5, is as follows: DVKVTQSSRYLVKRTGEKVFLECVQDMDHENMFWYRQDPGLGLRLIYFSYDVKMKEKGDIPEGYSVSREKKERFSLILESASTNQTSMYLCASCGLNSNQPQHFGDGTRLSIL.